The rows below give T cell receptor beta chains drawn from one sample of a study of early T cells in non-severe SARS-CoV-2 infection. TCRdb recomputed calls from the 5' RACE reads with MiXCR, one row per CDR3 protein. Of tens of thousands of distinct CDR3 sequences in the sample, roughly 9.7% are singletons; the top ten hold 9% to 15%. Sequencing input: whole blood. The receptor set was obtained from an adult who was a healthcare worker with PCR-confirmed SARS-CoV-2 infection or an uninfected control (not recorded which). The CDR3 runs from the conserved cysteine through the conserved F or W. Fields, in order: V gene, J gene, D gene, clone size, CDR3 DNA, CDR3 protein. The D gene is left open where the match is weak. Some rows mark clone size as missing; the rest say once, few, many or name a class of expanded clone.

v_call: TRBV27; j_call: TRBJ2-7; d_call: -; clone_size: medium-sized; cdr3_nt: TGTGCCAGCAGTAAGGACAAATCCTACGAGCAGTACTTC; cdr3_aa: CASSKDKSYEQYF
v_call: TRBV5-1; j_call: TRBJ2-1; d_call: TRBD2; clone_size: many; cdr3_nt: TGCGCCAGCAGCGTAACTAGCGGGGTCTACAATGAGCAGTTCTTC; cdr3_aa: CASSVTSGVYNEQFF
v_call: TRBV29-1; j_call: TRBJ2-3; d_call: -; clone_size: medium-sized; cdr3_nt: TGCAGCGTCAAGGACTCCCCGGGAGATACGCAGTATTTT; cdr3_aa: CSVKDSPGDTQYF
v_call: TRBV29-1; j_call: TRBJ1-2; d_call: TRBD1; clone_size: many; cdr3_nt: TGCAGCGTTGGGGGGATCGGGACAGGGCGCGGCTACACCTTC; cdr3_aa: CSVGGIGTGRGYTF
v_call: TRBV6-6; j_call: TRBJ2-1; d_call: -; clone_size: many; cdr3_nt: TGTGCCAGCAGACAACTTGGTTCGCCATACAATGAGCAGTTCTTC; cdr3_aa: CASRQLGSPYNEQFF
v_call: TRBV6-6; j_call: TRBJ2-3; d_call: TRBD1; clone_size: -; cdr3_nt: TGTGCCAGCAGATTGACAGGGGAGGCAGATACGCAGTATTTT; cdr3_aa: CASRLTGEADTQYF
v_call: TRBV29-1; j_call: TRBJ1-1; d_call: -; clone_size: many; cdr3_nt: TGCAGCGTTGGCAGAAGACCTAACACTGAAGCTTTCTTT; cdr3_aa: CSVGRRPNTEAFF
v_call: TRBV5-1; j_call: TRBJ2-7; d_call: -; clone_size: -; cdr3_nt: TGCGCCAGCAGCTTGGCGGCGGGGAGTTCCTACGAGCAGTACTTC; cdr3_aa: CASSLAAGSSYEQYF
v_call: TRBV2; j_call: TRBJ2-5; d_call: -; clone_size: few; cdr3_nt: TGTGCCAGCAGTCCTAGAGGGCAGGCCCAGTACTTC; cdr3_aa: CASSPRGQAQYF
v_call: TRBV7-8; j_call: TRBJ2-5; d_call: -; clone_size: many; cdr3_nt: TGTGCCAGCAGCCCCCAGCAAGAGACCCAGTACTTC; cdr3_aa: CASSPQQETQYF
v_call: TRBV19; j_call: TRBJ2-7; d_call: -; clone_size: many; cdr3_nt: TGTGCCAGTAGTATAGTGGGGAGCTCCTACGAGCAGTACTTC; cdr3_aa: CASSIVGSSYEQYF
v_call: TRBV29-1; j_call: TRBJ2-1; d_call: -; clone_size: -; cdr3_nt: TGCAGCGTTGCGGGTAGCAATGAGCAGTTCTTC; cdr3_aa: CSVAGSNEQFF
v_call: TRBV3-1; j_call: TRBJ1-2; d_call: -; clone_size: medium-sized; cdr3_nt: TGTGCCAGCAGCCCACAGAGAACAGCTAACTATGGCTACACCTTC; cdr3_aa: CASSPQRTANYGYTF
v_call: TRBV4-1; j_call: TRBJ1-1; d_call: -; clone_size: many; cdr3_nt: TGCGCCAGCAGCCAAGCGGACAGCACGAACACTGAAGCTTTCTTT; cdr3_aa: CASSQADSTNTEAFF
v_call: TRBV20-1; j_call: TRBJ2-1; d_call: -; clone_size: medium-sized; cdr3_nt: TGCAGTGCTAGGCCTCCACCGGGTGAGCAGTTCTTC; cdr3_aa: CSARPPPGEQFF
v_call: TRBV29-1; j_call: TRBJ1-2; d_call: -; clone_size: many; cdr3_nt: TGCAGCGTCGCGCGGCGACTGCCTGTCCAGAACCACTATGGCTACACCTTC; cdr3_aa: CSVARRLPVQNHYGYTF
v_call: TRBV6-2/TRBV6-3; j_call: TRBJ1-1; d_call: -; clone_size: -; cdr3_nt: TGTGCCAGCAGTTATCTTCAGAACACTGAAGCTTTCTTT; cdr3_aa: CASSYLQNTEAFF
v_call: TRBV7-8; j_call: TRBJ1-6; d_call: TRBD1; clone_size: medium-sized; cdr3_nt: TGTGCCAGCAGCTCACGGGACAGGGGCTCTAATTCACCCCTCCACTTT; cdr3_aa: CASSSRDRGSNSPLHF
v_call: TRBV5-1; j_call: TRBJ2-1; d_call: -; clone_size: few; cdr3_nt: TGCGCCAGCATCGGGAGTAGCGATGAGCAGTTCTTC; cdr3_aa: CASIGSSDEQFF
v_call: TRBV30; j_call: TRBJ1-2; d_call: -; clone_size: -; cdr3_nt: TGTGCCTGGAGCCCCGGTTCTAACTATGGCTACACCTTC; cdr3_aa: CAWSPGSNYGYTF
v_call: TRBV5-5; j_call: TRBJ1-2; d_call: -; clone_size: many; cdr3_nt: TGTGCCAGCAACAAAGACAGCGGACTAAACTATGGCTACACCTTC; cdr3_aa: CASNKDSGLNYGYTF
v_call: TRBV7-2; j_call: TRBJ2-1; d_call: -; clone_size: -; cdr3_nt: TGTGCCAGCAGCCCCGGGACTGTAAACAATGAGCAGTTCTTC; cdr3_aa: CASSPGTVNNEQFF
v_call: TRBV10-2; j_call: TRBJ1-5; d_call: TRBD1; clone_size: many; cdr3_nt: TGCGCCAGCAGTTCCGGGACAGGGCCAGAATATAGCAATCAGCCCCAGCATTTT; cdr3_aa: CASSSGTGPEYSNQPQHF
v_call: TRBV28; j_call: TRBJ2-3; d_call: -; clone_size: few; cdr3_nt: TGTGCCAGCCGTTCGGCCCAGTGGCCCACAGATACGCAGTATTTT; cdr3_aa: CASRSAQWPTDTQYF
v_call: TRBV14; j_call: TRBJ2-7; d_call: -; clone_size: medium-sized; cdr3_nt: TGTGCCAGCAGCCAAGATATGGCAGGGCAGTACTTC; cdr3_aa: CASSQDMAGQYF
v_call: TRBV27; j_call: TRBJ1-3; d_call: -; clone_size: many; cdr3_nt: TGTGCCAGCAGACAAGGGTCTTACTCTGGAAACACCATATATTTT; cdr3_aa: CASRQGSYSGNTIYF
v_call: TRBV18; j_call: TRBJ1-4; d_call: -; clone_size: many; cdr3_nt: TGTGCCAGCTCACCACCGATAAGGACTAATGAAAAACTGTTTTTT; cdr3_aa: CASSPPIRTNEKLFF
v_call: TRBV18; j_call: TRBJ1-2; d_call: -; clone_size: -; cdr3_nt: TGTGCCAGCTCACCAGAGGCGATGGGTAACTATGGCTACACCTTC; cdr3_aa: CASSPEAMGNYGYTF
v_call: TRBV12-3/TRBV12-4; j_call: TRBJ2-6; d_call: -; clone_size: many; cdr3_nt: TGTGCCAGCACCCCCGGAGGGGCCAACGTCCTGACTTTC; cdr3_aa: CASTPGGANVLTF
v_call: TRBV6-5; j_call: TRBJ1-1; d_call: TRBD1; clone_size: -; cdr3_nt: TGTGCCAGCAGTAGGAACAGGGGGCTCAACACTGAAGCTTTCTTT; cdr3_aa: CASSRNRGLNTEAFF
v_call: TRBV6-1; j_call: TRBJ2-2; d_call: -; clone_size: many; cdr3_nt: TGTGCCAGCAGTGTGCGGACCGGGGAGCTGTTTTTT; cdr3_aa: CASSVRTGELFF
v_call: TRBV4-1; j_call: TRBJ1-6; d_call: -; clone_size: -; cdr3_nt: TGCGCCAGCAGCCGAGCCGGAAGCTCCTATAATTCACCCCTCCACTTT; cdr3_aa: CASSRAGSSYNSPLHF
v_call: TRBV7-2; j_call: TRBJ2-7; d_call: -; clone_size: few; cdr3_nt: TGTGCCAGCAGCTTAGACCCAAATTACGAGCAGTACTTC; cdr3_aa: CASSLDPNYEQYF
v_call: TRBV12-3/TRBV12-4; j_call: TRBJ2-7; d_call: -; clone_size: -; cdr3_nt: TGTGCCAGCAGCTCTCTGGGCTACGAGCAGTACTTC; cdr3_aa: CASSSLGYEQYF
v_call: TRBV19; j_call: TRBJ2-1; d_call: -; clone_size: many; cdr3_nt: TGTGCCAGTAGTACTAACCTAGCAGGGGCCTCGAATGAGCAGTTCTTC; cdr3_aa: CASSTNLAGASNEQFF
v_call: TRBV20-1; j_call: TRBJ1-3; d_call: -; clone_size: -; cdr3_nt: TGCAGTGCTAACCCTGCCAGGGGAAAGGGCACCATATATTTT; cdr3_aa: CSANPARGKGTIYF
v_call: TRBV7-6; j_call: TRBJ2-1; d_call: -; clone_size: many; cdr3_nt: TGTGCCAGCAGCTTAAGGGGCCAGACTACATACAATGAGCAGTTCTTC; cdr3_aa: CASSLRGQTTYNEQFF